Sequencing of this TCR beta chain was carried out in a study of esophageal squamous cell carcinoma under preoperative chemotherapy. The study's findings and limits: After paclitaxel-nedaplatin, abundant clones were more likely to contract than amplify.

Time point reported: after preoperative PTX-NDP chemotherapy. TCRdb re-derived calls from the PCR reads in MiXCR, one entry per CDR3 protein. The data show 30,000 to 35,000 distinct CDR3 sequences, 40% to 60% seen once. Turning to this clonotype: As yet, its antigen is unknown. One junction end disagrees with the germline gene, perhaps due to a read error.

The CDR3 spans 14 residues. The rearrangement joins TRBV12-3 or TRBV12-4 to TRBJ2-3; D call uncertain. The sequence was collected from a human donor with esophageal squamous cell carcinoma. The donor label of this sample is uncertain. The sample was acquired from a patient given preoperative chemotherapy. As DNA, the CDR3 is TGTGCCAGCAGCAATACGGTGCTTACCGAGACGCAGTTTTTT. Its protein product is CASSNTVLTETQFF.